What follows is one T cell receptor beta chain and its context. Its specificity is unknown. The sample belongs to a study of OX40 agonist ivuxolimab in advanced cancers. In the study overall: Patients were treated with ivuxolimab, an agonistic anti-OX40 (CD134) antibody. While on treatment, patients had intravenous ivuxolimab at 0.01 to 10 mg/kg every 2 weeks.

TCRdb's copy holds only in-frame clones and misses some; the assay was immunoSEQ multiplex PCR. This table has 45,000 to 50,000 clones, roughly 90% appearing once. Study results and limitations: Clonal expansion was among the lowest in partial responders at 0.1-3.0 mg/kg, especially CD8+. Relative to CD4+, CD8+ T cells held more expanded clones on average.

The sample in question was CD4+ or CD8+ T cells sorted from blood, obtained in a trial of the OX40 agonist ivuxolimab. This sequence was found in an adult with an advanced solid tumor such as melanoma, head and neck, liver or kidney cancer.

The CDR3 region is CASSLALSNQPQHF. The DNA for the CDR3 is TGTGCCAGCAGCTTAGCCCTTAGCAATCAGCCCCAGCATTTT. This rearrangement joins TRBV11-2 to TRBJ1-5; D unresolved. Germline V gene sequence: CDR1 SGHAT, CDR2 FQNNGV. Trimming left V 1 base short and J 0 bases short, with 4 bases between. This CDR3 contains 14 residues.